Listed below are T cell receptor beta chains from one sample, sequenced in a study of vaccination effects on CD4 cells after COVID-19. For these receptors, no antigen is known. Produced via immunoSEQ multiplex PCR; TCRdb's table is partial and in-frame only. The data hold around 26,000 clones, with roughly four fifths observed a single time. The specimen comprised CD4+ T cells from PBMCs cultured without peptide, sampled before COVID-19 vaccination. These receptor sequences come from a human donor who received a COVID-19 vaccine. Both conserved end residues are part of each CDR3. Fields, in order: J gene, D gene, clone size, V gene, CDR3 protein, CDR3 DNA. D genes are given only for firm matches. Not every row has a clone size; where given, it reads once, few, many or a size class.

J: TRBJ1-6; D: TRBD1; size: few; V: TRBV27; CDR3: CASSPRGTGIPMSSPLHF; DNA: TGTGCCAGCAGTCCGAGGGGGACAGGGATCCCTATGAGTTCACCCCTCCACTTT
J: TRBJ2-3; D: TRBD2; size: .; V: TRBV9; CDR3: CASSVGLAADTQYF; DNA: TGTGCCAGCAGCGTAGGACTAGCTGCAGATACGCAGTATTTT
J: TRBJ2-2; D: TRBD2; size: .; V: TRBV5-6; CDR3: CASSLLAGNTGELFF; DNA: TGTGCCAGCAGCTTACTAGCGGGGAACACCGGGGAGCTGTTTTTT
J: TRBJ1-2; D: .; size: .; V: TRBV12-3/TRBV12-4; CDR3: CASSFSRRGYTF; DNA: TGTGCCAGCAGTTTCTCCAGGAGGGGCTACACCTTC
J: TRBJ2-3; D: TRBD2; size: .; V: TRBV18; CDR3: CASSTGLAGTTDTQYF; DNA: TGTGCCAGCTCAACAGGACTAGCGGGAACGACAGATACGCAGTATTTT
J: TRBJ1-5; D: .; size: .; V: TRBV7-2; CDR3: CASSLDPLVRPSNQPQHF; DNA: TGTGCCAGCAGCTTAGATCCGCTCGTCAGGCCTAGCAATCAGCCCCAGCATTTT
J: TRBJ2-5; D: TRBD2; size: few; V: TRBV7-9; CDR3: CASSLGLAGGLQETQYF; DNA: TGTGCCAGCAGCTTAGGTCTAGCGGGGGGCCTTCAAGAGACCCAGTACTTC
J: TRBJ2-7; D: .; size: .; V: TRBV30; CDR3: CAWSITGRYEQYF; DNA: TGTGCCTGGAGTATAACAGGGCGGTACGAGCAGTACTTC
J: TRBJ1-1; D: TRBD1; size: .; V: TRBV28; CDR3: CASRRTGLNTEAFF; DNA: TGTGCCAGCAGAAGGACAGGGCTGAACACTGAAGCTTTCTTT
J: TRBJ1-3; D: .; size: few; V: TRBV7-9; CDR3: CASSINREKSGNTIYF; DNA: TGTGCCAGCAGCATCAACAGGGAGAAGTCTGGAAACACCATATATTTT
J: TRBJ2-7; D: TRBD2; size: .; V: TRBV11-1; CDR3: CASSPGTSGSSYEQYF; DNA: TGTGCCAGCAGCCCAGGGACTAGCGGGAGCTCCTACGAGCAGTACTTC
J: TRBJ2-3; D: TRBD2; size: .; V: TRBV5-4; CDR3: CASSDGRAQIGDTQYF; DNA: TGTGCCAGCAGCGACGGGAGGGCCCAGATAGGGGATACGCAGTATTTT
J: TRBJ1-2; D: TRBD1; size: .; V: TRBV19; CDR3: CASSPTGGANGYTF; DNA: TGTGCCAGTAGTCCGACAGGGGGCGCAAATGGCTACACCTTC
J: TRBJ1-1; D: .; size: .; V: TRBV27; CDR3: CASSLYAGYTRNTEAFF; DNA: TGTGCCAGCAGTTTATATGCAGGCTATACGCGGAACACTGAAGCTTTCTTT
J: TRBJ2-3; D: .; size: .; V: TRBV5-1; CDR3: CASSPAVGDTQYF; DNA: TGCGCCAGCAGCCCAGCCGTGGGGGATACGCAGTATTTT
J: TRBJ2-5; D: .; size: few; V: TRBV4-2; CDR3: CASSQEGGETQYF; DNA: TGTGCCAGCAGCCAAGAGGGAGGCGAGACCCAGTACTTC
J: TRBJ2-5; D: .; size: .; V: TRBV7-9; CDR3: CASSSLTSKETQYF; DNA: TGTGCCAGCAGCTCCCTGACGTCTAAAGAGACCCAGTACTTC
J: TRBJ1-1; D: .; size: .; V: TRBV28; CDR3: CASSRSGNTEAFF; DNA: TGTGCCAGCTCGAGGTCGGGAAACACTGAAGCTTTCTTT
J: TRBJ2-3; D: .; size: .; V: TRBV7-8; CDR3: CASSSDGGGTDTQYF; DNA: TGTGCCAGCAGCTCTGACGGAGGAGGTACAGATACGCAGTATTTT
J: TRBJ1-2; D: .; size: .; V: TRBV30; CDR3: CAWTPGPGWGYTF; DNA: TGTGCCTGGACTCCAGGTCCCGGATGGGGCTACACCTTC
J: TRBJ2-5; D: .; size: .; V: TRBV5-1; CDR3: CASSLRLQQGETQYF; DNA: TGCGCCAGCAGCTTGCGCCTCCAACAGGGTGAGACCCAGTACTTC
J: TRBJ2-1; D: .; size: .; V: TRBV2; CDR3: CAGRGDYNEQFF; DNA: TGTGCCGGCAGGGGGGATTACAATGAGCAGTTCTTC
J: TRBJ2-1; D: .; size: once; V: TRBV15; CDR3: CATSVRGRGQYNEQFF; DNA: TGTGCCACCAGCGTGCGTGGACGGGGACAATACAATGAGCAGTTCTTC
J: TRBJ2-1; D: .; size: .; V: TRBV5-1; CDR3: CASSLRNEQFF; DNA: TGCGCCAGCAGCCTCCGTAATGAGCAGTTCTTC
J: TRBJ1-6; D: TRBD1; size: few; V: TRBV11-2; CDR3: CASSSFGQGASFNSPLHF; DNA: TGTGCCAGCAGCTCCTTTGGACAGGGGGCGTCATTTAATTCACCCCTCCACTTT
J: TRBJ2-2; D: TRBD1; size: .; V: TRBV5-5; CDR3: CASSQGDLNTGELFF; DNA: TGTGCCAGCAGCCAGGGGGACCTGAACACCGGGGAGCTGTTTTTT
J: TRBJ2-7; D: TRBD1; size: few; V: TRBV4-3; CDR3: CASSQDQTGGYEQYF; DNA: TGCGCCAGCAGCCAAGATCAGACAGGGGGTTACGAGCAGTACTTC
J: TRBJ2-2; D: TRBD1; size: .; V: TRBV5-1; CDR3: CASSERTGNTGELFF; DNA: TGCGCCAGCAGCGAGAGGACAGGGAACACCGGGGAGCTGTTTTTT
J: TRBJ2-2; D: .; size: .; V: TRBV7-2; CDR3: CASSLGANTGELFF; DNA: TGTGCCAGCAGCTTAGGAGCGAACACCGGGGAGCTGTTTTTT
J: TRBJ1-1; D: .; size: .; V: TRBV19; CDR3: CASSLPLEFEGAFF; DNA: TGTGCCAGTAGTCTCCCCCTGGAGTTCGAGGGAGCTTTCTTT
J: TRBJ2-5; D: .; size: once; V: TRBV7-2; CDR3: CASSLEREETQYF; DNA: TGTGCCAGCAGCTTAGAGCGTGAAGAGACCCAGTACTTC
J: TRBJ2-1; D: TRBD2; size: .; V: TRBV19; CDR3: CASSGIAGGGNEQFF; DNA: TGTGCCAGTAGTGGGATAGCGGGAGGGGGAAATGAGCAGTTCTTC
J: TRBJ2-4; D: TRBD2; size: .; V: TRBV6-5; CDR3: CASSYRGGQNIQYF; DNA: TGTGCCAGCAGTTACCGGGGGGGCCAAAACATTCAGTACTTC
J: TRBJ2-5; D: .; size: .; V: TRBV5-8; CDR3: CASSRMTSWGLEETQYF; DNA: TGTGCCAGCAGCCGGATGACGTCATGGGGCTTGGAAGAGACCCAGTACTTC
J: TRBJ1-1; D: TRBD1; size: .; V: TRBV29-1; CDR3: CSAEQGAAEAFF; DNA: TGCAGCGCCGAACAGGGGGCAGCTGAAGCTTTCTTT
J: TRBJ2-3; D: .; size: .; V: TRBV7-2; CDR3: CASAGKQTDTQYF; DNA: TGTGCCAGCGCGGGGAAACAAACAGATACGCAGTATTTT
J: TRBJ1-6; D: .; size: .; V: TRBV7-3; CDR3: CASSPMGRDSPLHF; DNA: TGTGCCAGCAGCCCCATGGGGCGGGATTCACCCCTCCACTTT
J: TRBJ1-1; D: TRBD1; size: .; V: TRBV5-1; CDR3: CASRRQGAPNGEAFF; DNA: TGCGCCAGCCGGCGCCAGGGGGCACCCAACGGTGAAGCTTTCTTT
J: TRBJ1-5; D: TRBD1; size: .; V: TRBV27; CDR3: CASSPGTGRGQPQHF; DNA: TGTGCCAGCAGCCCGGGGACAGGGAGAGGCCAGCCCCAGCATTTT
J: TRBJ2-7; D: TRBD2; size: .; V: TRBV7-9; CDR3: CASSLVIASGTHEQYF; DNA: TGTGCCAGCAGCTTAGTGATTGCTAGCGGGACCCACGAGCAGTACTTC
J: TRBJ1-2; D: TRBD1; size: .; V: TRBV9; CDR3: CASSVEGSGTGDGYTF; DNA: TGTGCCAGCAGCGTAGAGGGCTCGGGGACAGGGGATGGCTACACCTTC
J: TRBJ1-6; D: .; size: few; V: TRBV4-2; CDR3: CASSQAGDSPLHF; DNA: TGTGCCAGCAGCCAAGCCGGCGATTCACCCCTCCACTTT
J: TRBJ1-1; D: .; size: once; V: TRBV30; CDR3: CAWTTGNMNTEAFF; DNA: TGTGCCTGGACCACAGGGAACATGAACACTGAAGCTTTCTTT
J: TRBJ2-1; D: .; size: .; V: TRBV2; CDR3: CASTLRDFGGNEQFF; DNA: TGTGCCAGCACCCTCCGGGACTTTGGGGGCAATGAGCAGTTCTTC
J: TRBJ1-4; D: TRBD1; size: .; V: TRBV5-6; CDR3: CASSYGTGSEKLFF; DNA: TGTGCCAGCAGTTACGGGACAGGGAGTGAAAAACTGTTTTTT
J: TRBJ1-6; D: .; size: .; V: TRBV7-2; CDR3: CASSYYQRDGSPLHF; DNA: TGTGCCAGCAGCTACTATCAACGGGATGGTTCACCCCTCCACTTT
J: TRBJ2-1; D: .; size: .; V: TRBV6-5; CDR3: CASSYSPAKNEQFF; DNA: TGTGCCAGCAGTTACTCCCCAGCGAAGAATGAGCAGTTCTTC
J: TRBJ2-7; D: .; size: .; V: TRBV11-3; CDR3: CASSLEDSYEQYF; DNA: TGTGCCAGCAGCCTCGAAGACAGTTACGAGCAGTACTTC
J: TRBJ2-1; D: TRBD2; size: .; V: TRBV13; CDR3: CASSFRGGTTFNEQFF; DNA: TGTGCCAGCAGCTTCCGCGGGGGGACCACCTTCAATGAGCAGTTCTTC
J: TRBJ2-1; D: TRBD2; size: .; V: TRBV18; CDR3: CASSPPSGGAGGEQFF; DNA: TGTGCCAGCTCACCACCTAGCGGGGGGGCCGGGGGTGAGCAGTTCTTC
J: TRBJ2-7; D: .; size: .; V: TRBV19; CDR3: CASTQGLLSDEQYF; DNA: TGTGCCAGTACTCAGGGCCTTCTTAGCGACGAGCAGTACTTC
J: TRBJ1-5; D: .; size: few; V: TRBV24-1; CDR3: CATSVGGQPQHF; DNA: TGTGCCACCAGTGTAGGCGGCCAGCCCCAGCATTTT
J: TRBJ1-1; D: TRBD1; size: .; V: TRBV4-2; CDR3: CASSQDLRGRSEAFF; DNA: TGTGCCAGCAGCCAAGATCTAAGGGGGCGGTCTGAAGCTTTCTTT
J: TRBJ2-7; D: .; size: .; V: TRBV6-6; CDR3: CASIPVGGYTYEQYF; DNA: TGTGCCAGCATCCCGGTGGGGGGCTATACCTACGAGCAGTACTTC
J: TRBJ2-1; D: TRBD2; size: few; V: TRBV7-9; CDR3: CASSVGLAGNEQFF; DNA: TGTGCCAGCAGCGTGGGACTAGCGGGCAATGAGCAGTTCTTC
J: TRBJ2-7; D: TRBD2; size: .; V: TRBV3-1/TRBV3-2; CDR3: CASSQGLAVSYEQYF; DNA: TGTGCCAGCAGCCAGGGACTAGCGGTTTCGTACGAGCAGTACTTC
J: TRBJ1-1; D: TRBD1; size: .; V: TRBV28; CDR3: CASSLSGGTGNTEAFF; DNA: TGTGCCAGCAGTTTATCGGGCGGGACAGGGAACACTGAAGCTTTCTTT